The 17 T cell receptor beta chains below all came from one sample that was sequenced in a study of blood T cells in healthy people across ages. A second 7 to 11 cycle PCR used barcoded and J-beta primers. Each CDR3 protein gets one entry after TCRdb re-called the 5' RACE reads with MiXCR. The profile shows about 970,000 distinct CDR3 sequences, 51% of them singletons. Sequenced: blood. The receptors here all came from a woman aged 60-70 years in good health.

With regard to this clonotype: This may come from a read error, since a much larger clone is one base off. The V call is TRBV20-1, the J call TRBJ2-1; D is uncertain. The CDR3 spans 15 residues. Per germline, CDR1 DFQATT and CDR2 SNEGSKA (reference sequence). V was pared by 6 bases and J by 4 bases, with 19 bases between. CDR3: CSAQKGFAYYNEQFF. The DNA for the CDR3 is TGCAGTGCCCAGAAAGGCTTTGCTTATTACAATGAGCAGTTCTTC.

The table lists this clonotype with a few counts. The V and J genes are TRBV15 and TRBJ2-5; D call uncertain. The V and J ends lost 5 bases and 2 bases respectively, with 12 bases between them. Germline CDR1 and CDR2: LNHNV and YYDKDF (reference sequence). The CDR3 totals 14 residues. CDR3 region: CATSPLLTQETQYF. The CDR3 bases are TGTGCCACCAGCCCCCTGTTGACGCAAGAGACCCAGTACTTC. Variable domain in full (rest from reference TRBV15 and TRBJ2-5): DAMVIQNPRYQVTQFGKPVTLSCSQTLNHNVMYWYQQKSSQAPKLLFHYYDKDFNNEADTPDNFQSRRPNTSFCFLDIRSPGLGDTAMYLCATSPLLTQETQYFGPGTRLLVL.

The V call is TRBV29-1, the J call TRBJ1-2; unclear D gene. Germline CDR1 reads SQVTM; CDR2 reads ANQGSEA. This CDR3 spans 11 amino acids. V gave up 0 bases and J gave up 8 bases, with 7 bases separating them. The CDR3 nucleotides read TGCAGCGTTGAAGATCCAAAGGGCTACACCTTC. This encodes CSVEDPKGYTF.

This clonotype appeared once. V usage is TRBV6-5 and J usage is TRBJ1-2; the D gene is possibly TRBD1 (6 bases). Germline CDR1 MNHEY, CDR2 SVGAGI. This CDR3 spans 14 amino acids. V was pared by 6 bases and J by 4 bases, with 15 bases between. DNA for the CDR3: TGTGCCAGCAGAGCTACAGGGACCTCCTATGGCTACACCTTC. This sequence encodes CASRATGTSYGYTF.

This clonotype appeared once. The chain joins TRBV29-1 to TRBJ2-4, with 12 bases fitting TRBD1. TRBJ2-7 matches the DNA end more closely, so the J call is doubtful. The CDR3 is made up of 16 amino acids. CDR1 SQVTM and CDR2 ANQGSEA come from the germline V gene. CDR3 coding DNA: TGCAGCGTTGAAAGGGGGGACAGGGGGCCCTCCTACGAGCAGTACTTC. It is translated as CSVERGDRGPSYEQYF.

The V gene is TRBV20-1, the J gene TRBJ2-5; 7 bases are a match to TRBD2. TRBJ2-7 explains the end of the DNA better; the J call may be wrong. Germline V CDR1 and CDR2: DFQATT, SNEGSKA (reference sequence). The length of the CDR3 is 15 residues. The CDR3 nucleotides read TGCAGTGCTAGAGCGGCCGAGCGGGATTTGTACGAGCAGTACTTC. Translation gives CSARAAERDLYEQYF.

The gene calls are TRBV3-1 and TRBJ1-1; D gene ambiguous. The CDR3 consists of 12 residues. Germline loops: CDR1 LGHDT, CDR2 YNNKEL (reference sequence). Trimming cost V 8 bases and J 5 bases, with 12 bases left between them. The CDR3 reads CASSIEGTEAFF. Here the CDR3 DNA reads TGTGCCAGCTCCATTGAGGGTACTGAAGCTTTCTTT.

The V gene is TRBV9, the J gene TRBJ2-3; the match to TRBD2 covers 9 bases. V shed 0 bases, J shed 6 bases, and the junction held 11 bases outside the gene matches. Germline CDR1 is SGDLS and CDR2 is YYNGEE. The CDR3 totals 17 residues. Written as DNA, the CDR3 is TGTGCCAGCAGCGTAGACCCTAGGGGACTAGCTTCCGATACGCAGTATTTT. This sequence encodes CASSVDPRGLASDTQYF.

The DNA for the CDR3 is TGTGCCAGCAGAACTAGCGGGAGAGGCGACGAGCAGTACTTC. As protein: CASRTSGRGDEQYF. The chain carries TRBV7-8 and TRBJ2-7, with TRBD2 matching 11 bases. Unmatched junction bases numbered 6, after V lost 6 bases and J lost 5 bases. Looked up from germline, CDR1 is SGHVS and CDR2 is FQNEAQ. This CDR3 has 14 amino acids.

This clonotype was seen once. The chain has TRBV10-3 and TRBJ2-7, with 9 bases fitting TRBD1. The germline CDR1 and CDR2 sequences are ENHRY and SYGVKD. The CDR3 covers 14 residues. The V segment lost 3 bases and the J segment 2 bases; nucleotides outside the gene matches: 2. The CDR3 sequence: CAISEQGAAYEQYF. The CDR3 DNA reads as TGTGCCATCAGTGAACAGGGGGCCGCCTACGAGCAGTACTTC.

V and J are TRBV7-4 and TRBJ2-7; D ambiguous. The V and J ends lost 5 bases and 4 bases respectively, with 12 bases between them. Germline values: CDR1 SGHVT, CDR2 SQSDAQ. The CDR3 runs to 13 residues. CDR3 amino acids: CASSPLDCYEQYF. CDR3 DNA sequence: TGTGCCAGCAGCCCTTTAGACTGTTACGAGCAGTACTTC.

The rearrangement links TRBV21-1 to TRBJ1-5. TRBV21-1 corresponds to a pseudogene. This CDR3 spans 17 amino acids. The CDR3 region has the DNA TGTGCCAGCAGCAAAGAGGACGGTAGGGGAGGGTATCAGCCCCAGCATTTT. It is translated as CASSKEDGRGGYQPQHF.

The genes are TRBV7-2 and TRBJ2-6; no firm D call. CDR3 length equals 15 residues. The germline V gene encodes CDR1 SGHTA and CDR2 FQGNSA. Trimming shortened V by 5 bases and J by 4 bases, and 12 bases separated the two germline ends. The CDR3 bases are TGTGCCAGCAGCAGGGAAATCTCCGGGGCCAACGTCCTGACTTTC. This encodes CASSREISGANVLTF.

CDR3 sequence reads: CASSQDTGTAGYTF. In DNA, the CDR3 is TGCGCCAGCAGCCAAGATACCGGTACGGCTGGCTACACCTTC. The rearrangement links TRBV4-1 to TRBJ1-2, with D unclear. With 0 bases removed from V and 7 bases from J, the gap between germline ends came to 12 bases. The CDR3 consists of 14 residues. Germline CDR1 reads MGHRA; CDR2 reads YSYEKL.

This chain links TRBV19 with TRBJ2-7; D gene ambiguous. The germline V gene encodes CDR1 LNHDA and CDR2 SQIVND (reference sequence). The CDR3 has 11 amino acids. V was pared by 5 bases and J by 6 bases, with 8 bases between. The CDR3 DNA sequence: TGTGCCAGTAGTGGGGTCGGCGAGCAGTACTTC. It codes for CASSGVGEQYF.

In its sample, this clonotype was seen a few times. Here the CDR3 reads CASSGANEQFF. In nucleotides, the CDR3 is TGTGCCAGCAGTGGAGCGAATGAGCAGTTCTTC. The chain combines TRBV6-6 with TRBJ2-1; no firm D call. From germline, CDR1 is MNHNY and CDR2 SVGAGI (reference sequence). The CDR3 is made up of 11 amino acids. Trimming removed 5 bases from V and 7 bases from J, with 6 bases in between.

The genes are TRBV7-2 and TRBJ2-5; unclear D gene. This CDR3 spans 14 amino acids. The V and J ends lost 1 base and 1 base respectively, with 7 bases between them. Per the germline V gene, CDR1 is SGHTA and CDR2 is FQGNSA. CDR3 bases: TGTGCCAGCAGCTTAGGAGTTGTCCAAGAGACCCAGTACTTC. Translation gives CASSLGVVQETQYF.